This paragraph reports one T cell receptor beta chain. This clonotype was counted only a few times. Its antigen remains undetermined. Per-base quality was not reported, and no clone a single base away is much larger than it. The CDR1 and CDR2 encoded by the germline V gene are MNHEY and SVGEGT. The CDR3 numbers 17 residues from cysteine through phenylalanine. Kept here is only the CDR3 DNA, which spans 51 bases and is read in frame from base 1. Donors were 39 systemically healthy Caucasian individuals from Russia aged roughly 6 to 90 years. Each donor gave around 9.9 milliliters of peripheral blood, collected into EDTA-treated Vacutainer tubes. PBMCs were isolated by Ficoll-Paque density-gradient centrifugation, with at least 6 million obtained per sample. Total RNA, at least 5.5 micrograms per sample, was extracted from PBMCs with Trizol reagent. The percentages of naive CD45RAhigh/CD27high T cells were determined by flow cytometry on a PBMC aliquot from every donor.

This sample was included in a study of blood T cells in healthy people across ages (dated by TCRdb to between 2014 and 2017). A note on the overall study: In model experiments, template switching captured about one uniquely barcoded TCR beta cDNA molecule for every two T cells. Age-related changes in TCR beta repertoire diversity were measured in the study by deep sequencing normalized with unique cDNA molecular identifiers. Donors were grouped into four age groups: young (average approximately 16 years), middle-aged (approximately 41), aged (about 59) and long-lived (over 80). To avoid experimental bias, donors of different ages were spread randomly across the sequencing lanes. Using the same blood draw, the study looked at two additional independent replicas of 1 million unique cDNA reads for two donors, one aged 18 to 30 and the other aged 80 or older.

Broad study findings and their caveats: As age increased, observed TCR beta diversity per million T cells dropped in a roughly linear way, and a significant reduction was already evident by age 40. There was a strong correlation between observed TCR beta diversity and the percentage of naive T cells measured by flow cytometry. Bulk unsorted PBMC profiling prevented conclusive comparison of naive and antigen-experienced compartments. Compared with the aged group, the long-lived group had more naive CD4+ T cells, fewer expanded clones and increased TCR diversity, suggesting age selection. Estimates of total diversity based on one million sequenced T cells were regarded as lower bounds and as underestimates. Because the CMV infection status of the donors was unknown, age-related changes in expanded clonotypes may potentially have been confounded.

Receptors were amplified or captured by 5' RACE. The listed sequencing device is Illumina HiSeq 2500. A second PCR of 7 to 11 cycles was performed with a sample-barcoded 5' primer and a J-beta primer mix. Each TCR beta cDNA molecule received a unique molecular identifier from a template-switch 5' adaptor carrying 12 random nucleotides. At least 2.5 million CDR3-containing paired-end reads were obtained from each sample. All of the RNA was converted into first-strand cDNA using the Mint cDNA synthesis kit, with a TRBC-specific oligonucleotide serving as the primer. All cDNA was treated with uracil-DNA glycosylase and then went through a first 18-cycle PCR with the universal primers M1SS and BC2_uni_R. The paper's processing steps were these. For normalization, 1 million high-quality reads were randomly selected from each sample, with every read carrying a distinct molecular identifier. Instead of being binned into consensus sequences, reads with shared molecular identifiers were discarded. MiTCR, set to a Q25 quality threshold and the strictest error-elimination algorithm, was used for CDR3 identification, clonotype clustering and error correction. A nonparametric unseen species model with Euler transformation was used to estimate a lower bound on total TCR beta diversity. Starting from the raw public reads, TCRdb applied fastp trimming at Q25, assembled clones with MiXCR and retained in-frame beta chains. Records with the same CDR3 protein are collapsed into one entry carrying the most frequent genes and DNA. TCRdb, rather than the study authors, made the V and J calls. The sample data list about 1.8 million distinct CDR3 sequences, and approximately 50% of these were observed just once. The ten biggest clones cover 2.1% of the sample.

The chain uses TRBV6-2 or TRBV6-3 and TRBJ2-4, with a weak D call of TRBD1 (5 bases match). The end of the DNA fits TRBJ2-7 better, so the J call may be wrong. This receptor was identified in a woman aged 35 to 49 in good health. Sequencing was done on a sample of blood. The DNA reads as follows: TGTGCCAGCAGTTACCAAAGCCTTCGACAGACCTACTACGAGCAGTACTTC. The translation is CASSYQSLRQTYYEQYF.